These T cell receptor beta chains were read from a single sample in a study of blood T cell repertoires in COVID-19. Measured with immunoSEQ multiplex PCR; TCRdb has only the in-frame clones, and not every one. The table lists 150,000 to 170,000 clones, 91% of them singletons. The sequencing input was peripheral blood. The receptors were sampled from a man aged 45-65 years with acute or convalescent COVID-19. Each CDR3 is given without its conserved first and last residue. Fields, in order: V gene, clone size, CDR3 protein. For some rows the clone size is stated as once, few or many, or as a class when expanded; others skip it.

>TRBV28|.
ASSFWGAGDQETQY
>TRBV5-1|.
ASSLGQHMTNEKLF
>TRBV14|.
ASSPFAGGLNEQY
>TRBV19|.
ASKLDRVYSNQPQH
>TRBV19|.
ASTQTGESNQPQH
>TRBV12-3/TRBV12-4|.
ASRATGSQPQH
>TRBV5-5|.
ASSLVPGQDISPQH
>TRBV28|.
ASSLTRGTGELF
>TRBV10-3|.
AISESDRDVGELF
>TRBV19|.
ASSIRQGLTMF
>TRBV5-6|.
ASSWEGGAETQY
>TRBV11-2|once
ASSARDRGFSPLH
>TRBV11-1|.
ASSFRDNEQF
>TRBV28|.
ASSFPGQGTDTQY
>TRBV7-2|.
ASSFWQAYNEQF
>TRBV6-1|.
ASSELGQGATEAF
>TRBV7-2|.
ASSWGDSPLH
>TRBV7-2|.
ASRLGVAGGTDTQY
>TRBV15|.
ATSRGGTGYNTEAF
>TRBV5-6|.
ASSLDGGRYSYEQY
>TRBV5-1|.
ASSGAGVGVNYEQY
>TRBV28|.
ASTSGITDTQY
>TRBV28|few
ASSLGQNYGYT
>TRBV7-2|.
ASSLVRESNSPLH
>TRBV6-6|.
ASSLGDSSYNEQF
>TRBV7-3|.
ASSITGQGIDTQY
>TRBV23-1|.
ASRQGSSYNSPLH
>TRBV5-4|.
ASSLAHRGGYGYT
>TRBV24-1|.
ATSDFGQGTDTQY
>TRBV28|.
ASRRGQRKETQY
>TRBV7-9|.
ASSLDRWGYT
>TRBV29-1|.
SVELPRTGHDYGYT
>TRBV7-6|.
ASSPSQPADYQETQY
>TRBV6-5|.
ASSPPGNLEAF
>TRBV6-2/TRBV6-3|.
ASSFWDRSSGNTIY
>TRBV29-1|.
SVASSGGLQETQY
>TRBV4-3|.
ASSHGTSGGNEQF
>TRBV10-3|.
AISGLGIHGELF
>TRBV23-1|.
ASTPRGTVSGANVLT
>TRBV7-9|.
ASSFSRVWGYT
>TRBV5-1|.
ASSSLAGGNTGELF
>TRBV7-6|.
ASSLVPPGLLNEKLF
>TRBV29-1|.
SVEGAPDVFSYNEQF
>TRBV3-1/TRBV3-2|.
ASSQGTSGQTQY
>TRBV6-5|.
ASSTGGSGNTIY
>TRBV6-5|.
ASSSHPDRSQETQY
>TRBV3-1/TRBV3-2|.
ASSLGGRGLGYT
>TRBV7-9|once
ASSLVGGEPETQY
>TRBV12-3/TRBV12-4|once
ASHGGTRYEQF
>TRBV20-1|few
SASFPRTGAPYEQY
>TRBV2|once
ASQERGDTQY
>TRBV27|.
ASSLSRDTQY
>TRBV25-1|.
ASSESGSGANVLT
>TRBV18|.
ASSPRQGTGANVLT
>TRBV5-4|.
ASSLDSQETQY
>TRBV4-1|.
ASSQPRQGGNYGYT
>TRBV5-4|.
ASSLNGGRETQY